This is a list of T cell receptor beta chains from one sample in a study of blood T cells in healthy people across ages. TCRdb ran MiXCR on the 5' RACE reads and lists one entry per CDR3 protein. The table lists about 1.5 million distinct CDR3 sequences, about 45% of them singletons. Sequencing was done on a sample of blood. The receptor source for this set is a woman younger than 30 in good health. The CDR3 runs from the conserved cysteine through the conserved F or W. Each record gives: clone size, J gene, V gene, D gene, CDR3 DNA, CDR3 protein. A D gene is named only where the DNA matches it firmly. Clone size is stated in some rows and not others, as once, few, many or a class when expanded.

size: .
J: TRBJ1-2
V: TRBV29-1
D: TRBD1
DNA: TGCAGCGTTCAGGGGGGCATGGTTGGCTACACCTTC
CDR3: CSVQGGMVGYTF

size: .
J: TRBJ2-1
V: TRBV5-1
D: .
DNA: TGCGCCAGCAGCGGAACAGGGATCAGCGAGACCCAGTTCTTC
CDR3: CASSGTGISETQFF

size: .
J: TRBJ1-1
V: TRBV29-1
D: TRBD1
DNA: TGCAGCGTTAAACCGGGACAGATTCACACTGAAGCTTTCTTT
CDR3: CSVKPGQIHTEAFF

size: once
J: TRBJ1-1
V: TRBV2
D: TRBD1
DNA: TGTGCCAGCAGCAGACAGGGGCCGGCTGAAGCTTTCTTT
CDR3: CASSRQGPAEAFF

size: .
J: TRBJ1-1
V: TRBV18
D: .
DNA: TGTGCCAGCTCACCACAGTACGGGTTAGGTGTGAACACTGAAGCTTTCTTT
CDR3: CASSPQYGLGVNTEAFF

size: few
J: TRBJ2-7
V: TRBV12-3/TRBV12-4
D: .
DNA: TGTGCCAGCAGACTAGTAAGCTCCTACGAGCAGTACTTC
CDR3: CASRLVSSYEQYF

size: .
J: TRBJ2-1
V: TRBV12-3/TRBV12-4
D: .
DNA: TGTGCCAGCAGTTTAGGGCCTGTAAGCGGAGGTCACAATGAGCAGTTCTTC
CDR3: CASSLGPVSGGHNEQFF

size: .
J: TRBJ2-3
V: TRBV30
D: .
DNA: TGTGCCTGCAACAGGGAGGAAATAACAGATACGCAGTATTTT
CDR3: CACNREEITDTQYF

size: .
J: TRBJ2-3
V: TRBV27
D: .
DNA: TGTGCCAGCAGGTCGGATGGCACAGATACGCAGTATTTT
CDR3: CASRSDGTDTQYF

size: .
J: TRBJ2-1
V: TRBV3-1
D: .
DNA: TGTGCCAACAGCCCGGGGGGCAGTAGGTACAATGAGCAGTTCTTC
CDR3: CANSPGGSRYNEQFF

size: .
J: TRBJ2-1
V: TRBV7-9
D: .
DNA: TGTGCCAGCAGCTTAGCGCTAGGGTTCAGCTCCTACAATGAGCAGTTCTTC
CDR3: CASSLALGFSSYNEQFF

size: .
J: TRBJ2-7
V: TRBV6-6
D: .
DNA: TGTGCCAGCAGTGACGGCCCTGACTACGAGCAGTACTTC
CDR3: CASSDGPDYEQYF

size: .
J: TRBJ2-3
V: TRBV5-1
D: .
DNA: TGTGCCAGCAGCTTGGAACAGCCTGCACAGGATACGCAGTATTTT
CDR3: CASSLEQPAQDTQYF

size: many
J: TRBJ2-3
V: TRBV10-3
D: .
DNA: TGTGCCATCAGTGAGTTGGACCTCACAGATACGCAGTATTTT
CDR3: CAISELDLTDTQYF

size: .
J: TRBJ2-2
V: TRBV5-1
D: .
DNA: TGCGCCAGCAGTCAACGGGCAGGGTTGAACACCGGGGAGCTGTTTTTT
CDR3: CASSQRAGLNTGELFF

size: .
J: TRBJ2-7
V: TRBV7-9
D: .
DNA: TGTGCCAGCAGCTTTACCGCCTCGAGATACGAGCAGTACTTC
CDR3: CASSFTASRYEQYF

size: few
J: TRBJ2-1
V: TRBV15
D: TRBD2
DNA: TGTGCCACCAGCAGAGATCCGAGCGGGGTTGACAATGAGCAGTTCTTC
CDR3: CATSRDPSGVDNEQFF

size: few
J: TRBJ1-4
V: TRBV12-3/TRBV12-4
D: .
DNA: TGTGCCAGCAGCACCGACAGTCCTAATGAAAAACTGTTTTTT
CDR3: CASSTDSPNEKLFF

size: .
J: TRBJ1-1
V: TRBV12-3/TRBV12-4
D: TRBD1
DNA: TGTGCCAGCAGTCAGGGGGTAAGCACTGAAGCTTTCTTT
CDR3: CASSQGVSTEAFF

size: few
J: TRBJ1-1
V: TRBV6-5
D: TRBD1
DNA: TGTGCCAGCAGATACAGGGGGGCGGATTTCATGAACACTGAAGCTTTCTTT
CDR3: CASRYRGADFMNTEAFF

size: .
J: TRBJ2-1
V: TRBV18
D: TRBD2
DNA: TGTGCCAGCTCACCATTGCCTAGCGGGACCTACAATGAGCAGTTCTTC
CDR3: CASSPLPSGTYNEQFF

size: few
J: TRBJ2-7
V: TRBV7-9
D: .
DNA: TGTGCCAGCAGCTATTACGATAGATCCTACGAGCAGTACTTC
CDR3: CASSYYDRSYEQYF

size: .
J: TRBJ2-7
V: TRBV7-2
D: .
DNA: TGTGCCAGCAGCTTAGAGGGGCGGGGCCACTACGAGCAGTACTTC
CDR3: CASSLEGRGHYEQYF

size: .
J: TRBJ2-1
V: TRBV7-8
D: .
DNA: TGTGCCATATCCTCTAGCGTTTCCTACAATGAGCAGTTCTTC
CDR3: CAISSSVSYNEQFF

size: few
J: TRBJ1-2
V: TRBV18
D: .
DNA: TGTGCCAGCTCGGAGAGGCTTGGGGACTATGGCTACACCTTC
CDR3: CASSERLGDYGYTF

size: few
J: TRBJ2-1
V: TRBV24-1
D: TRBD2
DNA: TGTGCCACCAGTGAACCAGGGACTAGCGACCCCTACAATGAGCAGTTCTTC
CDR3: CATSEPGTSDPYNEQFF

size: .
J: TRBJ2-1
V: TRBV3-1
D: TRBD1
DNA: TGTGCCAGCAGCCACCGGGACAGGGAAACTACGCTACACAATGAGCAGTTCTTC
CDR3: CASSHRDRETTLHNEQFF

size: .
J: TRBJ2-5
V: TRBV27
D: .
DNA: TGTGCCAGCAGTGTATTGGGGGTACAAGAGACCCAGTACTTC
CDR3: CASSVLGVQETQYF

size: .
J: TRBJ1-5
V: TRBV12-3/TRBV12-4
D: .
DNA: TGTGCCAGCAGACTCACAGATAGCAATCAGCCCCAGCATTTT
CDR3: CASRLTDSNQPQHF

size: .
J: TRBJ2-3
V: TRBV14
D: .
DNA: TGTGCCAGCAGCCTAGTTTGGGAGGATACGCAGTATTTT
CDR3: CASSLVWEDTQYF

size: .
J: TRBJ2-3
V: TRBV7-6
D: .
DNA: TGTGCCAGCAGCTTATCGGGGTCTGGCAGGTACACAGATACGCAGTATTTT
CDR3: CASSLSGSGRYTDTQYF

size: .
J: TRBJ2-3
V: TRBV5-1
D: .
DNA: TGCGCCAGCAGCTCCGGGACATCCCTGGTCACAGATACGCAGTATTTT
CDR3: CASSSGTSLVTDTQYF

size: .
J: TRBJ2-1
V: TRBV20-1
D: .
DNA: TGCAGTGCTCCCCCGGGACTCGGCAGGACCCGGCAGTTCTTC
CDR3: CSAPPGLGRTRQFF

size: .
J: TRBJ1-2
V: TRBV29-1
D: TRBD1
DNA: TGCACCGCCGGGACAGGGGGCGCTTCCTATGGCTACACCTTC
CDR3: CTAGTGGASYGYTF

size: .
J: TRBJ2-1
V: TRBV27
D: .
DNA: TGTGCCAGCAGTATCTTACAGGGCAAGGAGCAGTTCTTC
CDR3: CASSILQGKEQFF

size: few
J: TRBJ2-1
V: TRBV13
D: .
DNA: TGTGCCAGCAGCTTACTTCGGGTGTTTCAGTTCTTC
CDR3: CASSLLRVFQFF

size: .
J: TRBJ2-1
V: TRBV9
D: TRBD2
DNA: TGTGCCAGCAGCGCCGGGAGGGGAGCGGGGAGCTACAATGAGCAGTTCTTC
CDR3: CASSAGRGAGSYNEQFF

size: .
J: TRBJ2-1
V: TRBV20-1
D: .
DNA: TGCAGTGCTAACCACAATGAGCAGTTCTTC
CDR3: CSANHNEQFF

size: .
J: TRBJ2-1
V: TRBV7-9
D: .
DNA: TGTGCCAGCAGCTTAGCCTATGGGGGGGGCGCCTGGGTCAATGAGCAGTTCTTC
CDR3: CASSLAYGGGAWVNEQFF

size: few
J: TRBJ1-4
V: TRBV3-1
D: .
DNA: TGTGCCAGCAGCCAAGATTCGGGGGAAAAACTGTTTTTT
CDR3: CASSQDSGEKLFF

size: .
J: TRBJ1-6
V: TRBV20-1
D: TRBD1
DNA: TGCAGTGCTAAAGTACAGGGGCCCAGGAATTCACCCCTCCACTTT
CDR3: CSAKVQGPRNSPLHF

size: .
J: TRBJ1-1
V: TRBV20-1
D: .
DNA: TGCAGTGCTATCCCCCTAAGCCTAGGGAACACTGAAGCTTTCTTT
CDR3: CSAIPLSLGNTEAFF

size: few
J: TRBJ2-1
V: TRBV11-2
D: .
DNA: TGTGCCAGCAGCCCCCGGACAGCTTTCTACAATGAGCAGTTCTTC
CDR3: CASSPRTAFYNEQFF

size: once
J: TRBJ1-1
V: TRBV29-1
D: TRBD1
DNA: TGCAGCGTTGCTACAGGGGTTATGACTGAAGCTTTCTTT
CDR3: CSVATGVMTEAFF

size: .
J: TRBJ1-2
V: TRBV6-2/TRBV6-3
D: .
DNA: TGTGCCAGCAGTTACTCGATAAGTAGCTATGGCTACACCTTC
CDR3: CASSYSISSYGYTF

size: .
J: TRBJ2-4
V: TRBV2
D: .
DNA: TGTGCCAGCCCGACAGGAACCAAAAACATTCAGTACTTC
CDR3: CASPTGTKNIQYF

size: .
J: TRBJ1-2
V: TRBV7-6
D: .
DNA: TGTGCCAGCAGCCCCTACGGGAGACAAGGGTTGGATGGCTACACCTTC
CDR3: CASSPYGRQGLDGYTF